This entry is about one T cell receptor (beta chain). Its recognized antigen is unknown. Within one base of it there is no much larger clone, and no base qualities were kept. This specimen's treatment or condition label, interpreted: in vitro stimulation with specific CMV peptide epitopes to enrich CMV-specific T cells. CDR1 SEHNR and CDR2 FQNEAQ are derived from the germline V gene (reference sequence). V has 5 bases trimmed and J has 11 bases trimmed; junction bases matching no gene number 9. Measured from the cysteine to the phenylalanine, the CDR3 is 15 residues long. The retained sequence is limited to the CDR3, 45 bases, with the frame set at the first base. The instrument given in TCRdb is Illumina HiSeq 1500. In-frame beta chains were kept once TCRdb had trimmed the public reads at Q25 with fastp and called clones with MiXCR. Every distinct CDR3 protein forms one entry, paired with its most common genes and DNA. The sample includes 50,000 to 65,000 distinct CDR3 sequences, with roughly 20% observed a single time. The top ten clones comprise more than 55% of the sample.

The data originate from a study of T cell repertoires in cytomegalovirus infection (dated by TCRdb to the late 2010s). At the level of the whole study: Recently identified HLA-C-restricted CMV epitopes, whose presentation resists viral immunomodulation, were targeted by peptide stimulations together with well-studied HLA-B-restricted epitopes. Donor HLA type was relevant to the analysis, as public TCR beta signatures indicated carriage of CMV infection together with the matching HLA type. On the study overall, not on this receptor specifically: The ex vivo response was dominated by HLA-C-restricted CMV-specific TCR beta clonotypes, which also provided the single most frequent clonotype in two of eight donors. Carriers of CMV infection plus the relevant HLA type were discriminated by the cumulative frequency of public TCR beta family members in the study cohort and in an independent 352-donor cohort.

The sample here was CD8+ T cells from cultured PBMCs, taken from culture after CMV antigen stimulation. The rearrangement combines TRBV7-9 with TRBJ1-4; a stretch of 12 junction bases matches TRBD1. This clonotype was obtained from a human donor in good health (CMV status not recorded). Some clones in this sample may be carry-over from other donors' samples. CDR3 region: CASSAGTGGSLKLFF. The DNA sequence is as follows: TGTGCCAGCAGCGCAGGGACAGGGGGCTCCCTGAAACTGTTTTTT.